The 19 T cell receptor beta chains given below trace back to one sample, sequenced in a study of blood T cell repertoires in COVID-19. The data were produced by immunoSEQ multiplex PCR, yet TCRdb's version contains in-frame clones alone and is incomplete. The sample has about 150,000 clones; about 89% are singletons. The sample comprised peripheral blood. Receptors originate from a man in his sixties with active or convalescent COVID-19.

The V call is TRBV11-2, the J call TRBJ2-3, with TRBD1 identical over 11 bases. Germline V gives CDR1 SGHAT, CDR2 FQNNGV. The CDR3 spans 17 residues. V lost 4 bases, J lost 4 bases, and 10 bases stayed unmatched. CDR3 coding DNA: TGTGCCAGCAGCTCCCTCCCGGGACAGGGGGAAGCAGATACGCAGTATTTT. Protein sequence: CASSSLPGQGEADTQYF.

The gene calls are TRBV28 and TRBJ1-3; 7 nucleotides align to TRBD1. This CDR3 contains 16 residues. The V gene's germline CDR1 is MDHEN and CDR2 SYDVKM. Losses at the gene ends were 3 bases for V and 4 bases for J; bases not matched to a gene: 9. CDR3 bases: TGTGCCAGCAGTTTGTTTTACCGGGACAGCGGAAACACCATATATTTT. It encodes CASSLFYRDSGNTIYF.

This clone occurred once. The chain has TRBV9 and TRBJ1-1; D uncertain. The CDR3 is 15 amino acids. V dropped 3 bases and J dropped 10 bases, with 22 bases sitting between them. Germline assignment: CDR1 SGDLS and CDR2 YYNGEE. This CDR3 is CASSAPGTQAAGAFF. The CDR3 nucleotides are TGTGCCAGCAGCGCCCCTGGTACTCAGGCTGCTGGAGCTTTCTTT.

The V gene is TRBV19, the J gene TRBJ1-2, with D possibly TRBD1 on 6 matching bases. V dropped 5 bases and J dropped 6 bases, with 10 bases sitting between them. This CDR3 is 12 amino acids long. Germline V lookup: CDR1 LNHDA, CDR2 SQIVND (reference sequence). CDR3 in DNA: TGTGCCAGTAGTCCCTCAGGGGATGGCTACACCTTC. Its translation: CASSPSGDGYTF.

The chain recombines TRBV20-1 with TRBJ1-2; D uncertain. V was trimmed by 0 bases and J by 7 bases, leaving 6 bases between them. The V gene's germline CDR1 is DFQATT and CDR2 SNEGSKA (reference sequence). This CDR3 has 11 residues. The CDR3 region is CSARDSSGYTF. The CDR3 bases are TGCAGTGCTAGAGACTCTTCTGGCTACACCTTC.

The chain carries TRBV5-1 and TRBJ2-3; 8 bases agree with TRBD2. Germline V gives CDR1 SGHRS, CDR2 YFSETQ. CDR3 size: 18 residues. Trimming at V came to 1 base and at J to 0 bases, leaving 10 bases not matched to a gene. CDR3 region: CASSLNPPLAGSTDTQYF. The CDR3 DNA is TGCGCCAGCAGCTTGAACCCCCCCCTAGCGGGCAGCACAGATACGCAGTATTTT. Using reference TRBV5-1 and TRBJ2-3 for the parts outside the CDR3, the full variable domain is KAGVTQTPRYLIKTRGQQVTLSCSPISGHRSVSWYQQTPGQGLQFLFEYFSETQRNKGNFPGRFSGRQFSNSRSEMNVSTLELGDSALYLCASSLNPPLAGSTDTQYFGPGTRLTVL.

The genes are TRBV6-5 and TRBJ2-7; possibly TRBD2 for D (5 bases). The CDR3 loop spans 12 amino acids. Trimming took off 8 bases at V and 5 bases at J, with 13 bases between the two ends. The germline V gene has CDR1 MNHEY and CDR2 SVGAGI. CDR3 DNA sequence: TGTGCCAGCGTCGGGGATGGGGACGAGCAGTACTTC. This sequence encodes CASVGDGDEQYF.

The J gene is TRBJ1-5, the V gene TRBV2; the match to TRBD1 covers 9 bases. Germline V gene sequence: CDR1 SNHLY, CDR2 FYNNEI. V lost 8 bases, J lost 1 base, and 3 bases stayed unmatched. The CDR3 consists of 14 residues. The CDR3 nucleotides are TGTGCCAGCTCGGGACAGGGAAGCAATCAGCCCCAGCATTTT. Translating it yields CASSGQGSNQPQHF.

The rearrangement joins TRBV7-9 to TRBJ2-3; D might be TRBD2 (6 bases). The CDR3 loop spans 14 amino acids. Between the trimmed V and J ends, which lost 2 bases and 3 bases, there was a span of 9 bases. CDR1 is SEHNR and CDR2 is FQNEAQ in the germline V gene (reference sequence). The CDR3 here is CASSLMRETDTQYF. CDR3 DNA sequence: TGTGCCAGCAGCTTAATGCGGGAAACAGATACGCAGTATTTT.

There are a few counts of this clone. The CDR3 DNA reads as TGCAGCGTTGGGGACAGGGGGTGGGAGACCCAGTACTTC. It encodes CSVGDRGWETQYF. This rearrangement joins TRBV29-1 to TRBJ2-5; TRBD1 matches at 11 bases. In germline, CDR1 is SQVTM, CDR2 ANQGSEA. Trimming took 4 bases from V and 5 from J; bases not matched to a gene: 3. The CDR3 sequence is 13 residues long.

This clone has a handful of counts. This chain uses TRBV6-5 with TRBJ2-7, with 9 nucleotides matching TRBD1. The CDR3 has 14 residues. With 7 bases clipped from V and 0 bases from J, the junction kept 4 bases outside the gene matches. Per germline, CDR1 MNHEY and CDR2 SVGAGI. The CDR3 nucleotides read TGTGCCAGCACCCGGGACAGGGCCTCCTACGAGCAGTACTTC. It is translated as CASTRDRASYEQYF.

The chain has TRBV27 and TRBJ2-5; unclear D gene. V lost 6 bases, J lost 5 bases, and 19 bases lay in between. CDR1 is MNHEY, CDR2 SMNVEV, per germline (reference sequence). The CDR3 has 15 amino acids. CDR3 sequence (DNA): TGTGCCAGCAGCACGCTTGGTTATAGCTCGGAGACCCAGTACTTC. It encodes CASSTLGYSSETQYF.

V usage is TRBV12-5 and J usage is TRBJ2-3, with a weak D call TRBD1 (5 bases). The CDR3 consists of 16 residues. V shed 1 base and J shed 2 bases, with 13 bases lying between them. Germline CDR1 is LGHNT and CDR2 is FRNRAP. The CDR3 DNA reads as TGTGCTAGTGGTTTGGGTATAGGGGAAGTCACAGATACGCAGTATTTT. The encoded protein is CASGLGIGEVTDTQYF.

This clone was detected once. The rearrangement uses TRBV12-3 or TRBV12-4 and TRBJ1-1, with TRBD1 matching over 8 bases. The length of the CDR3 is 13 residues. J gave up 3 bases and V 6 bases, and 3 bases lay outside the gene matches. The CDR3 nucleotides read TGTGCCAGCAGCGACAGGGGCCACACTGAAGCTTTCTTT. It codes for CASSDRGHTEAFF.

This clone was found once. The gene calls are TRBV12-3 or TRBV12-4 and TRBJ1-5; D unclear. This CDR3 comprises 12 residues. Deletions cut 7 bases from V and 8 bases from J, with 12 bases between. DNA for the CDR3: TGTGCCAGCAATTCAGGCCAAAAGCCCCAGCATTTT. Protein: CASNSGQKPQHF.

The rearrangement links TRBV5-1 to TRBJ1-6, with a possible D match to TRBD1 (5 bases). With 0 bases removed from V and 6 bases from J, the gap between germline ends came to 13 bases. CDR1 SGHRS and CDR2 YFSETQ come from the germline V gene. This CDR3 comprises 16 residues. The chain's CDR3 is CASSLGSRVGNSPLHF. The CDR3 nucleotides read TGCGCCAGCAGCTTGGGTTCCAGGGTGGGTAATTCACCCCTCCACTTT.

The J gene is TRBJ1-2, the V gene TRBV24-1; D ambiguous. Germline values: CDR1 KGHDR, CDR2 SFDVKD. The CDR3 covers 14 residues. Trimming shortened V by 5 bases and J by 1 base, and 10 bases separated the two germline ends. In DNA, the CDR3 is TGTGCCACCAGTGGTGGGCACGATAACTATGGCTACACCTTC. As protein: CATSGGHDNYGYTF.

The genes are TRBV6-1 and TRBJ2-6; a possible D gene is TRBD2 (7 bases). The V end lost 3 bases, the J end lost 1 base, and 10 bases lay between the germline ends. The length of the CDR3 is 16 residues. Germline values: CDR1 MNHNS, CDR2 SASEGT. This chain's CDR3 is CASSDRGASGANVLTF. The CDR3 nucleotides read TGTGCCAGCAGTGATCGGGGGGCATCTGGGGCCAACGTCCTGACTTTC.

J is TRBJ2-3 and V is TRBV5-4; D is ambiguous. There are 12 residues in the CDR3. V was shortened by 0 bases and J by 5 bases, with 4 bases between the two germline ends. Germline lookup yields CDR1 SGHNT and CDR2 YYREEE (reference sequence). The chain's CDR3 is CASSLDRDTQYF. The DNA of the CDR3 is TGTGCCAGCAGCTTGGATCGAGATACGCAGTATTTT.